The source of this T cell receptor beta chain is a study of early T cells in non-severe SARS-CoV-2 infection. General observations from the study: Lookups in VDJdb leaned toward anti-spike CD8 responses and missed private and CD4 specificities.

This clonotype was detected many times. Its antigen is not known. TCRdb reprocessed the 5' RACE reads with MiXCR, giving one entry per CDR3 protein. The profile shows about 81,000 distinct CDR3 sequences, 5% to 7% of them singletons. The sequenced material came from whole blood. The TCR sequence derives from an adult who was a healthcare worker with PCR-confirmed SARS-CoV-2 infection or an uninfected control (not recorded which).

The CDR3 is CASSETWSGKRNEQFF. As DNA, the CDR3 is TGTGCCAGCAGTGAAACATGGAGCGGGAAAAGGAATGAGCAGTTCTTC. This sequence joins TRBV2 and TRBJ2-1; TRBD2 agrees at 7 bases. This CDR3 has 16 amino acids. The germline gives CDR1 SNHLY, CDR2 FYNNEI. The junction had 11 bases not matched to a gene; V was cut back by 2 bases and J by 7 bases.